These 17 T cell receptor beta chains were sequenced from one sample in a study of T-cell reconstitution after alpha-beta-depleted transplantation in children. The library targeted TCRbeta and was prepared with unique molecular identifiers. MiXCR, run by TCRdb on the PCR reads, gives a single entry per CDR3 protein. This table has fewer than 500,000 distinct CDR3 sequences, over 40% appearing once. The source was PBMCs, collected before TCRalphabeta/CD19-depleted stem cell transplant. Receptors were obtained from a girl aged 2 to 10 with aplastic anemia, due to receive a stem cell transplant.

At least ten counts were recorded for this clonotype. The V and J genes are TRBV5-1 and TRBJ2-7, with 11 bases fitting TRBD1. J gave up 4 bases and V 4 bases, and 10 bases lay outside the gene matches. CDR3 length: 16 residues. The germline CDR1 and CDR2 sequences are SGHRS and YFSETQ. CDR3 DNA sequence: TGCGCCAGCAGCCTCGGGGACAGGGGGAACGTTTACGAGCAGTACTTC. Translating gives CASSLGDRGNVYEQYF.

The rearrangement links TRBV30 to TRBJ1-6; TRBD1 might be the D (6 bases). V gave up 5 bases and J gave up 11 bases, with 16 bases separating them. Germline V CDR1 and CDR2: GTSNPN, SVGIG (reference sequence). The CDR3 covers 13 residues. The CDR3 protein is CAWGYPGAAPLHF. CDR3 DNA: TGTGCCTGGGGATACCCAGGGGCCGCACCCCTCCACTTT.

This sequence joins TRBV28 and TRBJ2-6; a weak D match, TRBD1 (5 bases). Trimming left V 5 bases short and J 9 bases short, with 17 bases between. The CDR3 extends over 15 amino acids. The V gene's germline CDR1 is MDHEN and CDR2 SYDVKM. The CDR3 is CASSPPRQGGNVLTF. The CDR3 bases are TGTGCCAGCAGTCCCCCTAGGCAGGGTGGCAACGTCCTGACTTTC.

In this sample, this clonotype turned up a few times. The chain recombines TRBV9 with TRBJ2-3; tentatively, D is TRBD2 (7 bases). Germline CDR1 is SGDLS and CDR2 is YYNGEE. V was trimmed by 3 bases and J by 0 bases, leaving 17 bases between them. The CDR3 sequence is 17 residues long. Here the CDR3 reads CASSARGRDTSTDTQYF. The CDR3 DNA reads TGTGCCAGCAGCGCCCGTGGGAGGGACACTAGCACAGATACGCAGTATTTT.

This clonotype has ten or more counts. In nucleotides, the CDR3 is TGCGCCAGCAGCCAAGAGGTAATCACTAGCGGGAGATGGTATGAGCAGTTCTTC. Its protein product is CASSQEVITSGRWYEQFF. The chain joins TRBV4-3 to TRBJ2-1; 11 positions match TRBD2. The germline V gene has CDR1 LGHNA and CDR2 YSLEER. Germline trimming cut 0 bases from V and 8 bases from J; bases unmatched to any gene: 12. The CDR3 covers 18 residues.

This chain uses TRBV4-1 with TRBJ1-1; a weak D match, TRBD1 (6 bases). The CDR3 consists of 14 residues. CDR1 and CDR2 (germline): MGHRA, YSYEKL. The V gene lost 6 bases and the J gene lost 0 bases, with 11 bases spanning the gap. CDR3 DNA: TGCGCCAGCAGTCCGACAGGCTTGAACACTGAAGCTTTCTTT. Its translation: CASSPTGLNTEAFF.

The chain employs TRBV5-1 and TRBJ1-2; 7 nucleotides line up with TRBD1. The CDR3 spans 13 residues. CDR1 SGHRS and CDR2 YFSETQ come from the germline V gene. V was pared by 3 bases and J by 9 bases, with 8 bases of the junction left unmatched. In DNA, the CDR3 is TGCGCCAGCAGCTCAAGACAGGGTAAAAGCTACACCTTC. The encoded protein is CASSSRQGKSYTF.

The chain employs TRBV20-1 and TRBJ2-7; D remains ambiguous. Germline V lookup: CDR1 DFQATT, CDR2 SNEGSKA (reference sequence). The CDR3 has 13 amino acids. V was trimmed by 3 bases and J by 4 bases, leaving 13 bases between them. CDR3 in amino acids: CSASAIGPYEQYF. As DNA, the CDR3 is TGCAGTGCTAGCGCAATCGGGCCTTACGAGCAGTACTTC.

This chain joins TRBV28 and TRBJ2-2; weak D call: TRBD1 (6 bases). Germline CDR1 reads MDHEN; CDR2 reads SYDVKM. The ends were cut back, 6 bases at V and 0 bases at J, with 17 bases in the middle. The CDR3 is 17 residues long. The CDR3 sequence is CASSWDSGASNTGELFF. The CDR3 nucleotides are TGTGCCAGCAGCTGGGATTCAGGGGCTTCGAACACCGGGGAGCTGTTTTTT.

This rearrangement joins TRBV7-9 to TRBJ2-7; 7 positions agree with TRBD2. V was pared by 6 bases and J by 5 bases, with 10 bases of the junction left unmatched. Per germline, CDR1 SEHNR and CDR2 FQNEAQ (reference sequence). The CDR3 runs to 14 residues. In DNA form, the CDR3 reads TGTGCCAGCAGTCGAACGTGGGGAGGGAACGAGCAGTACTTC. The encoded protein is CASSRTWGGNEQYF.

The chain recombines TRBV20-1 with TRBJ2-4, with 11 positions matching TRBD1. Germline values: CDR1 DFQATT, CDR2 SNEGSKA (reference sequence). This CDR3 contains 14 residues. V was clipped by 5 bases and J by 6 bases; unmatched bases: 6. CDR3 region: CSAEQGQGGNIQYF. CDR3 sequence (DNA): TGCAGTGCTGAGCAGGGACAGGGGGGAAACATTCAGTACTTC.

The chain is built from TRBV5-6 and TRBJ2-3, with TRBD2 as a possible D gene (7 bases). The CDR3 runs 17 residues. Germline CDR1 and CDR2: SGHDT and YYEEEE. V dropped 0 bases and J dropped 6 bases, with 20 bases sitting between them. The CDR3 sequence: CASSLVGGGGRRDTQYF. In DNA form, the CDR3 reads TGTGCCAGCAGCTTGGTAGGTGGCGGGGGCCGGAGGGATACGCAGTATTTT.

The chain is built from TRBV20-1 and TRBJ2-1; TRBD2 matches at 8 bases. The CDR3 is made up of 15 amino acids. CDR1 and CDR2 from the germline V gene are DFQATT and SNEGSKA (reference sequence). The junction had 8 bases not matched to a gene; V was cut back by 3 bases and J by 4 bases. The CDR3 reads CSAREAGVRYNEQFF. CDR3 DNA sequence: TGCAGTGCTAGGGAAGCGGGAGTAAGATACAATGAGCAGTTCTTC.

This clonotype has a handful of counts. The chain recombines TRBV18 with TRBJ2-1; either TRBD1 or TRBD2 may supply D (5 bases each). The CDR3 length is 16 residues. The germline gives CDR1 KGHSH, CDR2 LQKENI. The V end was cut by 0 bases, the J end by 9 bases, with 18 bases between. The chain's CDR3 is CASSPPRDPNAGEQFF. CDR3 DNA: TGTGCCAGCTCACCACCGAGGGACCCAAACGCCGGTGAGCAGTTCTTC.

CDR3 sequence reads: CASSSGHSDNYGYTF. Written as DNA, the CDR3 is TGTGCCAGCAGCTCCGGACACAGTGATAACTATGGCTACACCTTC. This chain links TRBV5-5 with TRBJ1-2; the D gene is possibly TRBD1 (5 bases). Trimming removed 3 bases at V and 1 base at J, with 13 bases between. CDR1 is SGHKS and CDR2 is YYEKEE in the germline V gene (reference sequence). This CDR3 comprises 15 residues. The full variable domain, with the rest looked up from reference TRBV5-5 and TRBJ1-2, is DAGVTQSPTHLIKTRGQQVTLRCSPISGHKSVSWYQQVLGQGPQFIFQYYEKEERGRGNFPDRFSARQFPNYSSELNVNALLLGDSALYLCASSSGHSDNYGYTFGSGTRLTVV.

This clonotype showed up just a few times. The chain uses TRBV9 and TRBJ2-6; no reliable D call. Germline CDR1 reads SGDLS; CDR2 reads YYNGEE. This CDR3 is 16 amino acids long. V was pared by 3 bases and J by 4 bases, with 14 bases between. The CDR3 protein is CASSGEGPKGANVLTF. The CDR3, as DNA: TGTGCCAGCAGCGGGGAAGGACCAAAGGGGGCCAACGTCCTGACTTTC.

The J gene is TRBJ2-7, the V gene TRBV4-2; TRBD1 is a possible D gene (6 bases). V lost 1 base and J 9 bases, leaving 13 bases between the germline ends. Germline-derived CDR1 and CDR2 are LGHNA and YNFKEQ. The CDR3 runs to 13 residues. The DNA for the CDR3 is TGTGCCAGCAGCCAAGTCCTAACAGGGCGGCAGTACTTC. It translates to CASSQVLTGRQYF.